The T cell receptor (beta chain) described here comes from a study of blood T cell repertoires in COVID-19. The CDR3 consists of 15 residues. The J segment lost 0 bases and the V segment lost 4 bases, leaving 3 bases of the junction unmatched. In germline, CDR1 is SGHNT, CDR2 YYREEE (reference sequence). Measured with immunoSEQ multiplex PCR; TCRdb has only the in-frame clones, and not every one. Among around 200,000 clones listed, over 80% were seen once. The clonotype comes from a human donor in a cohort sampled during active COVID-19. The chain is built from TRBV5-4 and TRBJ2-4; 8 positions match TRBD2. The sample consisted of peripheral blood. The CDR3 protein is CASSPGGGAKNIQYF. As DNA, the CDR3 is TGTGCCAGCAGCCCGGGGGGGGGAGCCAAAAACATTCAGTACTTC.